This TCR beta chain appears in the sequencing data of a study of blood T cell repertoires in COVID-19. Whole-study context: T cells, B-cell-depleted T cells, or PBMCs supplied cDNA or gDNA.

This clone was detected ten times or more. In the authors' methods: It was from reference gene primer amplification that nucleated cell counts were estimated. The data were produced by immunoSEQ multiplex PCR, yet TCRdb's version contains in-frame clones alone and is incomplete. D and trimming come from the DNA, and the V and J calls and clone size come from that table. The data hold under 150,000 clones, with 70% to 85% observed a single time. Trimming took off 3 bases at V and 7 bases at J, with 17 bases between the two ends. This CDR3 is 15 amino acids long. Germline CDR1 reads SGHDT; CDR2 reads YYEEEE.

Sequencing was done on a sample of peripheral blood. V is TRBV5-6 and J is TRBJ2-1, with a tentative D call TRBD2 (5 bases). The receptor comes from a woman of 80 years or more with acute or convalescent COVID-19. The CDR3 DNA is TGTGCCAGCAGCTCCCCGACGCTAGCCCCAAATGAGCAGTTCTTC. Residues: CASSSPTLAPNEQFF.